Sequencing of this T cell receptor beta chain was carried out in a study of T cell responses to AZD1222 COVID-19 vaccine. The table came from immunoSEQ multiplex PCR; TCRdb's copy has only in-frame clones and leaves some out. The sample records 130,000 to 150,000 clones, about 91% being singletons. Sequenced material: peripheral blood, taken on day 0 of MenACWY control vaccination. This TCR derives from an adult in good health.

CDR3 bases: TGTGCCAGCAGCTTGGGGACAGGGGGTAACTATGGCTACACCTTC. Its translation: CASSLGTGGNYGYTF. The rearrangement links TRBV5-4 to TRBJ1-2; 10 bases line up with TRBD1. Germline V CDR1 and CDR2: SGHNT, YYREEE (reference sequence). J was trimmed by 1 base and V by 0 bases; bases with no gene match: 0. This CDR3 has 15 amino acids.